This T cell receptor (beta chain) was recovered during a study of regulatory T cells in long-lasting Graves disease. Library construction for TCR beta used iRepertoire HTBI primers and Arm-PCR of CDR3 regions. TCRdb re-called the multiplex PCR reads through MiXCR, storing one row per CDR3 protein. The table has about 540,000 distinct CDR3 sequences, approximately 13% seen once. At least ten counts were recorded for this clonotype. Time point noted: newly diagnosed GD, antithyroid drugs for less than 3 months. PBMC RNA was the source of the TCR library. These data were also filed under a second study, of T cells in Graves' hyperthyroidism and ophthalmopathy.

The receptor was isolated from a man aged 25-45 years with Graves disease. Sequenced material: peripheral blood mononuclear cells (PBMCs), taken at new diagnosis, from a patient treated with antithyroid drugs.

CDR3 bases: TGTGCCAGCAGCGCGCCGTCAGGCGGTACGCAGTATTTT. Protein: CASSAPSGGTQYF. The V gene is TRBV9, the J gene TRBJ2-3, with D unclear. Germline CDR1 reads SGDLS; CDR2 reads YYNGEE. V was pared by 3 bases and J by 8 bases, with 13 bases between. The CDR3 contains 13 residues.